Below, 11 T cell receptor beta chains from the same sample are listed, as sequenced in a study of blood T cell repertoires in COVID-19. TCRdb's table, derived via immunoSEQ multiplex PCR, lists solely in-frame clones and lacks some. The table lists more than 110,000 clones, about 90% of them singletons. The sample taken for sequencing was peripheral blood. These receptors were taken from a man in his fifties or sixties with active or convalescent COVID-19.

This chain links TRBV5-1 with TRBJ2-3; 10 bases fit TRBD2. The germline V gene has CDR1 SGHRS and CDR2 YFSETQ. With 3 bases clipped from V and 2 bases from J, the junction kept 6 bases outside the gene matches. CDR3 size: 16 residues. CDR3 sequence (DNA): TGCGCCAGCAGCTACCTCCTAGCGGGGGCCACAGATACGCAGTATTTT. Residues: CASSYLLAGATDTQYF.

The V and J genes are TRBV2 and TRBJ2-1, with a tentative D call TRBD2 (6 bases). This CDR3 has 15 amino acids. In germline, CDR1 is SNHLY, CDR2 FYNNEI. The V end lost 6 bases, the J end lost 0 bases, and 12 bases lay between the germline ends. CDR3 in amino acids: CASRAGTSSYNEQFF. CDR3 sequence (DNA): TGTGCCAGCAGGGCCGGGACTTCCTCCTACAATGAGCAGTTCTTC.

The V call is TRBV5-1, the J call TRBJ2-3; weak D call: TRBD1 (6 bases). The germline CDR1 and CDR2 sequences are SGHRS and YFSETQ. CDR3 size: 15 residues. V lost 4 bases and J 0 bases, leaving 12 bases between the germline ends. CDR3 nucleotides: TGCGCCAGCAGCACCGAGGACAGTAGCACAGATACGCAGTATTTT. Translated: CASSTEDSSTDTQYF.

This sequence joins TRBV14 and TRBJ2-1, with TRBD2 identical over 16 bases. The CDR3 is 21 amino acids. Germline V gene lookup returns CDR1 SGHDN and CDR2 FVKESK. Trimming cost V 0 bases and J 4 bases; bases outside gene matches: 12. The CDR3 DNA follows: TGTGCCAGCAGCCAAGATCTCCGACCGGGACTAGCGGGAGGGCCTTACAATGAGCAGTTCTTC. This translates into CASSQDLRPGLAGGPYNEQFF.

The chain employs TRBV5-4 and TRBJ2-7, with a weak D call TRBD1 (5 bases). CDR3 length equals 13 residues. Trimming stripped 4 bases from V and 1 base from J, with 9 bases between. Germline-derived CDR1 and CDR2 are SGHNT and YYREEE (reference sequence). Written as DNA, the CDR3 is TGTGCCAGCAGCCCACAGGTGTCCTACGAGCAGTACTTC. It is translated as CASSPQVSYEQYF.

The V and J genes are TRBV6-2 or TRBV6-3 and TRBJ2-3, with D possibly TRBD2 on 6 matching bases. V gave up 5 bases and J gave up 1 base, with 16 bases separating them. CDR1 is MNHEY, CDR2 SVGEGT, per germline. This CDR3 region has 16 residues. CDR3 loop: CASSRARRGGTDTQYF. The CDR3 DNA reads TGTGCCAGCAGTCGAGCCAGGAGGGGTGGCACAGATACGCAGTATTTT.

V and J are TRBV5-1 and TRBJ2-6; 10 nucleotides line up with TRBD2. This CDR3 has 17 residues. Germline CDR1 SGHRS, CDR2 YFSETQ. V lost 1 base and J lost 2; bases outside the gene matches: 3. CDR3 amino acids: CASSLLAGDAGANVLTF. The DNA of the CDR3 is TGCGCCAGCAGCTTGCTAGCGGGAGATGCTGGGGCCAACGTCCTGACTTTC.

The V call is TRBV6-2 or TRBV6-3, the J call TRBJ2-3, with D tentatively TRBD1 (6 bases). Germline CDR1 reads MNHEY; CDR2 reads SVGEGT. Trimming took off 4 bases at V and 4 bases at J, with 12 bases between the two ends. This CDR3 has 14 residues. The CDR3 loop reads CASSLQGGPDTQYF. The CDR3 coding sequence is TGTGCCAGCAGTTTACAGGGTGGCCCAGATACGCAGTATTTT.

V and J are TRBV6-5 and TRBJ1-2; no reliable D call. The CDR3 is 13 residues long. Trimming pared 6 bases from V and 0 bases from J, leaving 8 bases between. Germline V gene data show CDR1 as MNHEY and CDR2 as SVGAGI. The DNA of the CDR3 is TGTGCCAGCAGCGCGAGGGCTAACTATGGCTACACCTTC. This codes for CASSARANYGYTF.

V is TRBV19 and J is TRBJ2-2; 9 positions agree with TRBD2. The germline V gene encodes CDR1 LNHDA and CDR2 SQIVND (reference sequence). The CDR3 loop spans 15 amino acids. V shed 3 bases and J 5 bases; nucleotides not matched to a gene: 4. DNA for the CDR3: TGTGCCAGTAGTATTGGGCTAGCGGGAACCGGGGAGCTGTTTTTT. Residues: CASSIGLAGTGELFF.

This chain connects TRBV30 to TRBJ1-5; a weak D match, TRBD1 (5 bases). In germline, CDR1 is GTSNPN, CDR2 SVGIG (reference sequence). V was cut by 5 bases and J by 5 bases, with 16 bases left in between. The CDR3 runs to 14 residues. The CDR3 DNA reads as TGTGCCTGGGATGGGGGTAGCGGGGATCAGCCCCAGCATTTT. Protein: CAWDGGSGDQPQHF. Together with reference TRBV30 and TRBJ1-5, the CDR3 gives the full variable domain: SQTIHQWPATLVQPVGSPLSLECTVEGTSNPNLYWYRQAAGRGLQLLFYSVGIGQISSEVPQNLSASRPQDRQFILSSKKLLLSDSGFYLCAWDGGSGDQPQHFGDGTRLSIL.